Each of the 4 T cell receptor beta chains below was sequenced from the same sample in a study of T cell changes during pregnancy in multiple sclerosis. Some clones are missing from TCRdb's copy, which holds only in-frame ones; the method was immunoSEQ multiplex PCR. The sample includes 60,000 to 65,000 clones, around nine tenths of them seen just once. The input for sequencing was peripheral blood, taken in the second trimester of pregnancy. The source is a female donor with multiple sclerosis, enrolled in a pregnancy study.

This chain joins TRBV30 and TRBJ1-1; tentatively, D is TRBD1 (5 bases). V lost 0 bases to trimming and J lost 8 bases, with 10 bases between them. The CDR3 runs to 12 residues. Looked up from germline, CDR1 is GTSNPN and CDR2 is SVGIG (reference sequence). CDR3: CAWSVQTEEAFF. The CDR3 bases are TGTGCCTGGAGTGTACAGACAGAAGAAGCTTTCTTT.

The chain joins TRBV5-8 to TRBJ2-7; D possibly corresponds to TRBD1 (5 bases). The CDR3 contains 11 residues. V was shortened by 1 base and J by 10 bases, with 9 bases between the two germline ends. CDR1 and CDR2 (germline): SGHTS, YDEGEE. CDR3 in amino acids: CASSLYGHQYF. For the CDR3, the DNA is TGTGCCAGCAGCTTGTATGGACACCAGTACTTC.

This chain uses TRBV7-8 with TRBJ2-5; D gene uncertain. Trimming took off 2 bases at V and 0 bases at J, with 13 bases between the two ends. From germline, CDR1 is SGHVS and CDR2 FQNEAQ. The CDR3 covers 16 residues. In DNA, the CDR3 is TGTGCCAGCAGCTTACCTCCTCTACCGTACCAAGAGACCCAGTACTTC. This translates into CASSLPPLPYQETQYF.

The rearrangement links TRBV19 to TRBJ2-1; 8 positions agree with TRBD2. The germline V gene encodes CDR1 LNHDA and CDR2 SQIVND (reference sequence). CDR3 size: 18 residues. The junction had 13 bases not matched to a gene; V was cut back by 0 bases and J by 6 bases. The CDR3 region is CASSIDRRWGAGANEQFF. DNA for the CDR3: TGTGCCAGTAGTATAGATCGCCGCTGGGGAGCGGGAGCCAATGAGCAGTTCTTC.